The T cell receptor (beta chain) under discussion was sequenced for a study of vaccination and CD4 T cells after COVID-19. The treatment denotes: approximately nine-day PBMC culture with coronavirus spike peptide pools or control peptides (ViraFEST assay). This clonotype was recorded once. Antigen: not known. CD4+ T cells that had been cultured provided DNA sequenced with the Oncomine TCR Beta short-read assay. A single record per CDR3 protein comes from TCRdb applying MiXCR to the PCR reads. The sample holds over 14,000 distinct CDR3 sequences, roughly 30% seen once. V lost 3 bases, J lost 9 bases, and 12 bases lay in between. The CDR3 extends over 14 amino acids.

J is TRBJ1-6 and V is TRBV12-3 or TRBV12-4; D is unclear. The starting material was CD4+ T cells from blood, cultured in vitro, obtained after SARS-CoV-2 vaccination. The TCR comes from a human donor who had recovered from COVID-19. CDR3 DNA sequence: TGTGCCAGCAGTTTCGGAGGCCCGGGTTCACCCCTCCACTTT. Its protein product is CASSFGGPGSPLHF.